The 21 T cell receptor beta chains in this list originate from one sample, sequenced in a study of blood T cell repertoires in COVID-19. Assay: immunoSEQ multiplex PCR; the TCRdb copy retains only in-frame clones and omits some. The data show approximately 48,000 clones, more than 80% seen once. Input material: peripheral blood. The source is a man in his sixties with acute or convalescent COVID-19.

The chain links TRBV3-1 (or the pseudogene TRBV3-2) to TRBJ2-7, with D unclear. Germline CDR1 is LGHDT and CDR2 is YNNKEL (reference sequence). This CDR3 contains 15 residues. Trimming stripped 1 base from V and 0 bases from J, with 10 bases between. In nucleotides, the CDR3 is TGTGCCAGCAGCCAAGGACACGGTAACTCCTACGAGCAGTACTTC. It encodes CASSQGHGNSYEQYF.

The chain recombines TRBV7-6 with TRBJ2-1; 12 bases map to TRBD2. The CDR3 contains 20 residues. Looked up from germline, CDR1 is SGHVS and CDR2 is FNYEAQ. V shed 2 bases, J shed 0 bases, and the junction held 11 bases outside the gene matches. CDR3 sequence (DNA): TGTGCCAGCAGCTTAATGGTTGCGCTAGCGGGAGGGACCTCCTACAATGAGCAGTTCTTC. This encodes CASSLMVALAGGTSYNEQFF.

This clone appeared a single time. The chain joins TRBV30 to TRBJ1-2; the match to TRBD1 covers 7 bases. This CDR3 comprises 12 residues. The junction had 2 bases not matched to a gene; V was cut back by 2 bases and J by 5 bases. CDR1 and CDR2 (germline): GTSNPN, SVGIG (reference sequence). This chain's CDR3 is CAWSQTGYGYTF. Here the CDR3 DNA reads TGTGCCTGGAGTCAGACAGGGTATGGCTACACCTTC.

The chain recombines TRBV14 with TRBJ1-1, with 7 bases aligning to TRBD1. The CDR3 extends over 13 amino acids. The J segment lost 11 bases and the V segment lost 1 base, leaving 7 bases of the junction unmatched. Germline CDR1 and CDR2: SGHDN and FVKESK. CDR3 bases: TGTGCCAGCAGCCAAGGAGACAGGGCCTTTGCTTTCTTT. Its translation: CASSQGDRAFAFF.

The J gene is TRBJ1-2, the V gene TRBV6-5; tentative D call: TRBD1 (5 bases). This CDR3 contains 14 residues. Germline loops: CDR1 MNHEY, CDR2 SVGAGI. Trimming pared 10 bases from V and 7 bases from J, leaving 22 bases between. The CDR3 here is CAIYKVVSGFGYTF. Written as DNA, the CDR3 is TGTGCCATCTACAAGGTTGTGTCAGGGTTTGGCTACACCTTC.

The rearrangement uses TRBV5-1 and TRBJ1-1, with a possible D match to TRBD1 (5 bases). The germline V and J ends were trimmed by 4 bases and 1 base, with 11 bases remaining between them. CDR1 SGHRS and CDR2 YFSETQ come from the germline V gene. This CDR3 contains 14 residues. The CDR3 DNA sequence: TGCGCCAGCAGCGTGGGACGGGAGAACACTGAAGCTTTCTTT. Translated, it gives CASSVGRENTEAFF.

This clone was seen a handful of times. The chain carries TRBV25-1 and TRBJ2-7, with 9 bases lining up with TRBD2. The trim removed 4 bases at V and 7 bases at J, leaving 14 bases unmatched. CDR3 size: 16 residues. Germline CDR1 MGHDK, CDR2 SYGVNS. CDR3 amino acids: CASSAKSGGTVDEQYF. As DNA, the CDR3 is TGTGCCAGCAGTGCCAAAAGCGGGGGGACAGTAGATGAGCAGTACTTC.

This chain joins TRBV7-9 and TRBJ2-7; D perhaps matches TRBD1 (6 bases). CDR3 length: 14 amino acids. V lost 5 bases to trimming and J lost 7 bases, with 18 bases between them. Germline CDR1 SEHNR, CDR2 FQNEAQ (reference sequence). This chain's CDR3 is CASSPTQGMGEQYF. In DNA form, the CDR3 reads TGTGCCAGCAGCCCCACCCAGGGGATGGGGGAGCAGTACTTC.

This clone was picked up a small number of times. At one boundary the junction diverges from the germline segment, which might be a read error. The chain joins TRBV7-7 to TRBJ2-2, with D possibly matching TRBD2 (5 bases). Germline V gene data show CDR1 as SSHAT and CDR2 as FNYEAQ (reference sequence). The CDR3 runs to 15 residues. Here the CDR3 reads CASSLSTSGSGELFF. In nucleotides, the CDR3 is TGTGCTAGCAGCTTGAGTACCAGCGGTTCCGGGGAGCTGTTTTTT.

The CDR3 is CARGTQGSRNEQFF. The CDR3 coding sequence is TGTGCCCGGGGAACGCAGGGGTCTCGAAATGAGCAGTTCTTC. The chain combines TRBV10-3 with TRBJ2-1, with D perhaps matching TRBD1 (6 bases). CDR1 is ENHRY, CDR2 SYGVKD, per germline. Trimming left V 11 bases short and J 7 bases short, with 21 bases between. The CDR3 extends over 14 amino acids.

The chain employs TRBV4-1 and TRBJ1-6; D might be TRBD1 (6 bases). The CDR3 totals 15 residues. Trimming stripped 0 bases from V and 8 bases from J, with 11 bases between. Germline-derived CDR1 and CDR2 are MGHRA and YSYEKL. The CDR3 DNA is TGCGCCAGCAGCCAAGATAAGGACAGTTATTCACCCCTCCACTTT. The encoded protein is CASSQDKDSYSPLHF.

The J gene is TRBJ1-4, the V gene TRBV19, with no clear D. The V end was cut by 1 base, the J end by 3 bases, with 9 bases between. This CDR3 has 15 residues. Germline V CDR1 and CDR2: LNHDA, SQIVND (reference sequence). CDR3 loop: CASSIGFSSNEKLFF. CDR3 nucleotides: TGTGCCAGTAGTATAGGTTTTTCGTCTAATGAAAAACTGTTTTTT.

The chain recombines TRBV6-5 with TRBJ2-7, with 8 nucleotides matching TRBD2. From germline, CDR1 is MNHEY and CDR2 SVGAGI. The J segment lost 3 bases and the V segment lost 4 bases, leaving 8 bases of the junction unmatched. The CDR3 runs to 15 residues. The CDR3 loop reads CASSSPGTSGYEQYF. CDR3 nucleotide sequence: TGTGCCAGCAGTTCCCCAGGAACTAGCGGCTACGAGCAGTACTTC.

The V gene is TRBV9, the J gene TRBJ1-2; 9 bases fit TRBD1. The germline V gene encodes CDR1 SGDLS and CDR2 YYNGEE. The junction had 6 bases not matched to a gene; V was cut back by 0 bases and J by 9 bases. The CDR3 totals 14 residues. DNA of the CDR3: TGTGCCAGCAGCGTAGCGAGGACAGGGGCGCGCTACACCTTC. Its protein is CASSVARTGARYTF.

The chain joins TRBV3-1 (or the pseudogene TRBV3-2) to TRBJ1-5; D remains unclear. Per germline, CDR1 LGHDT and CDR2 YNNKEL (reference sequence). There are 13 residues in the CDR3. V was shortened by 2 bases and J by 6 bases, with 8 bases between the two germline ends. CDR3 bases: TGTGCCAGCAGCCAATACGGCGGTCAGCCCCAGCATTTT. Encoded protein: CASSQYGGQPQHF.

The rearrangement links TRBV18 to TRBJ1-4, with TRBD1 matching 8 bases. With V trimmed by 6 bases and J by 8 bases, 8 bases remained unmatched. The CDR3 spans 14 residues. CDR1 and CDR2 (germline): KGHSH, LQKENI. CDR3 nucleotide sequence: TGTGCCAGCTCTCCGGACAGGGTGGAAGAAAAACTGTTTTTT. It specifies CASSPDRVEEKLFF.

This rearrangement joins TRBV28 to TRBJ1-5; D is undetermined. V lost 5 bases to trimming and J lost 4 bases, with 15 bases between them. CDR3 length: 15 residues. Germline V CDR1 and CDR2: MDHEN, SYDVKM. The chain's CDR3 is CASSLESSYNQPQHF. For the CDR3, the DNA is TGTGCCAGCAGTCTAGAGAGCAGCTATAATCAGCCCCAGCATTTT.

This clone was observed once. The chain uses TRBV28 and TRBJ2-3; 10 positions match TRBD2. This CDR3 has 19 residues. CDR1 is MDHEN, CDR2 SYDVKM, per germline. The trim removed 5 bases at V and 4 bases at J, leaving 18 bases unmatched. CDR3 DNA: TGTGCCAGCAGTGGAAGCGGGGGGGTTCGGGATGAGGGCCCAGATACGCAGTATTTT. Translating gives CASSGSGGVRDEGPDTQYF.

The genes are TRBV5-4 and TRBJ1-4, with 7 bases identical to TRBD1. The germline CDR1 and CDR2 sequences are SGHNT and YYREEE (reference sequence). The CDR3 has 15 residues. The V and J ends lost 4 bases and 3 bases, in that order; junction bases with no gene match: 6. The CDR3 nucleotides are TGTGCCAGCAGCACGCGACAGGGTCCTAATGAAAAACTGTTTTTT. It encodes CASSTRQGPNEKLFF.

The gene calls are TRBV9 and TRBJ2-3; TRBD2 matches 8 bases. Per the germline V gene, CDR1 is SGDLS and CDR2 is YYNGEE. Trimming cost V 1 base and J 6 bases; bases outside gene matches: 10. The CDR3 consists of 16 residues. The CDR3 region has the DNA TGTGCCAGCAGCGTAACCCGGGAGGGCCCAGAGGATACGCAGTATTTT. Protein: CASSVTREGPEDTQYF.

This CDR3 is CAWRLQVLSPLHF. For the CDR3, the DNA is TGTGCCTGGCGCCTACAGGTTCTTTCACCCCTCCACTTT. The V call is TRBV30, the J call TRBJ1-6; weak D call: TRBD1 (5 bases). Germline lookup yields CDR1 GTSNPN and CDR2 SVGIG (reference sequence). V was trimmed by 5 bases and J by 9 bases, leaving 14 bases between them. The CDR3 extends over 13 amino acids.